This T cell receptor beta chain derives from a study of siplizumab effects on memory and regulatory T cells. Study-wide findings and caveats: In roughly 75-96% of proliferating CD4+ or CD8+ clones, a naive or memory phenotype could not be assigned.

Around 9.1 x 10^4 TCR templates per sample were assayed. Sequenced by immunoSEQ multiplex PCR; TCRdb stores in-frame clones only, minus some. This repertoire shows some 56,000 clones, around 97% found once; its top ten account for roughly 0.99%. A note on this clone: The antigen remains undetermined.

With 4 bases clipped from V and 5 bases from J, the junction kept 15 bases outside the gene matches. Germline CDR1 MNHEY, CDR2 SMNVEV (reference sequence). This CDR3 region has 17 residues. The gene calls are TRBV27 and TRBJ2-3; TRBD2 aligns across 7 bases. The sequence came from a human donor in good health. Sequenced input: naive CD8+ T cells sorted from blood. The CDR3 loop reads CASSYGGGPGSGDTQYF. The CDR3 DNA follows: TGTGCCAGCAGTTACGGGGGAGGGCCAGGATCAGGAGATACGCAGTATTTT.